This T cell receptor beta chain was documented in a study of T cell responses to AZD1222 COVID-19 vaccine. The CDR3 is 15 residues long. The germline V and J ends were trimmed by 4 bases and 0 bases, with 13 bases remaining between them. The germline V gene encodes CDR1 LGHDT and CDR2 YNNKEL (reference sequence). Generated by immunoSEQ multiplex PCR, the TCRdb table keeps only in-frame clones and is missing some. The table shows tens of thousands of clones, with over 85% occurring only once. The V and J genes are TRBV3-1 (or the pseudogene TRBV3-2) and TRBJ2-7; tentatively, D is TRBD1 (5 bases). Sequenced here: peripheral blood, sampled 28 days after the second AZD1222 dose. The source is an adult who received the AZD1222 COVID-19 vaccine. The DNA of the CDR3 is TGTGCCAGCAGCCGTTTCGCAGGGAACTCCTACGAGCAGTACTTC. Translating gives CASSRFAGNSYEQYF.